The 17 T cell receptor beta chains below come from one sample, sequenced in a study of response to subunit inactivated influenza vaccine. One entry per CDR3 protein results from TCRdb running MiXCR on the RT-PCR reads. The data contain around 470,000 distinct CDR3 sequences, 6.5% to 8% of them singletons. The source material was PBMCs from blood, sampled roughly 24 months after vaccination. These receptors were collected from a man aged 50-75 years who received an inactivated influenza vaccine.

This clonotype showed up many times. The genes are TRBV29-1 and TRBJ2-4, with D hard to call. The V end was cut by 7 bases, the J end by 8 bases, with 24 bases between. This CDR3 is built from 15 residues. The germline CDR1 and CDR2 sequences are SQVTM and ANQGSEA. The CDR3 coding sequence is TGCAGCGAAAGGATGCAGCGCTTTTTTCGGGACATTCAGTACTTC. It specifies CSERMQRFFRDIQYF. Complete variable domain (other parts from reference TRBV29-1 and TRBJ2-4): SAVISQKPSRDICQRGTSLTIQCQVDSQVTMMFWYRQQPGQSLTLIATANQGSEATYESGFVIDKFPISRPNLTFSTLTVSNMSPEDSSIYLCSERMQRFFRDIQYFGAGTRLSVL.

The chain combines TRBV5-1 with TRBJ1-6; D unresolved. The CDR3 length is 15 residues. Germline assignment: CDR1 SGHRS and CDR2 YFSETQ. The V and J ends lost 6 bases and 6 bases respectively, with 16 bases between them. The CDR3 reads CASTLIGGSNSPLHF. The CDR3 DNA is TGCGCCAGCACCTTAATCGGTGGATCTAATTCACCCCTCCACTTT.

The rearrangement joins TRBV7-2 to TRBJ1-3; D not certain. Germline CDR1 and CDR2: SGHTA and FQGNSA. With 6 bases removed from V and 11 bases from J, the gap between germline ends came to 14 bases. The CDR3 covers 12 residues. The CDR3 here is CASSPGREAIYF. CDR3 nucleotides: TGTGCCAGCAGTCCCGGCCGGGAAGCCATATATTTT. The full variable domain, its missing parts supplied by reference TRBV7-2 and TRBJ1-3, is GAGVSQSPSNKVTEKGKDVELRCDPISGHTALYWYRQSLGQGLEFLIYFQGNSAPDKSGLPSDRFSAERTGGSVSTLTIQRTQQEDSAVYLCASSPGREAIYFGEGSWLTVV.

The rearrangement joins TRBV3-1 to TRBJ2-7; no firm D call. Germline assignment: CDR1 LGHDT and CDR2 YNNKEL (reference sequence). The CDR3 is made up of 14 amino acids. Trimming stripped 5 bases from V and 5 bases from J, with 16 bases between. CDR3 DNA sequence: TGTGCCAGCAGCGAAAGGCGCTCTTCCCACGAGCAGTACTTC. Its protein is CASSERRSSHEQYF.

This clonotype showed up just a few times. The chain employs TRBV27 and TRBJ1-1; weak D call: TRBD1 (5 bases). The germline V gene encodes CDR1 MNHEY and CDR2 SMNVEV (reference sequence). Trimming left V 5 bases short and J 11 bases short, with 18 bases between. The CDR3 contains 13 residues. The CDR3 bases are TGTGCCAGCAGTACAACCGGGACTAATCATGCTTTCTTT. It yields the protein CASSTTGTNHAFF.

This clonotype was found many times. V is TRBV4-1 and J is TRBJ1-5; D is perhaps TRBD1 (6 bases). The CDR3 has 14 residues. The V gene's germline CDR1 is MGHRA and CDR2 YSYEKL. Deletions cut 1 base from V and 7 bases from J, with 11 bases between. The CDR3 DNA reads as TGCGCCAGCAGCCAAGGTCGGGGGCCCCAGCCCCAGCATTTT. The encoded protein is CASSQGRGPQPQHF.

This clonotype showed up many times. The chain couples TRBV3-1 to TRBJ2-1; 7 nucleotides align to TRBD2. CDR1 LGHDT and CDR2 YNNKEL come from the germline V gene (reference sequence). Trimming at V came to 4 bases and at J to 0 bases, leaving 12 bases not matched to a gene. The CDR3 is 18 amino acids. The CDR3 here is CASSLNERDSSSYNEQFF. The DNA of the CDR3 is TGTGCCAGCAGCCTAAACGAGCGGGACTCAAGCTCCTACAATGAGCAGTTCTTC.

CDR3 nucleotide sequence: TGCAGCGTTGAAGGGACTAGCGGGGGTCTGTACGAGCAGTACTTC. It is translated as CSVEGTSGGLYEQYF. The rearrangement links TRBV29-1 to TRBJ2-7, with 13 bases identical to TRBD2. Trimming at V came to 1 base and at J to 4 bases, leaving 4 bases not matched to a gene. From germline, CDR1 is SQVTM and CDR2 ANQGSEA. The CDR3 length is 15 residues.

The J gene is TRBJ2-3, the V gene TRBV7-2; 7 bases fit TRBD2. The CDR3 sequence is 16 residues long. The germline CDR1 and CDR2 sequences are SGHTA and FQGNSA. Trimming cost V 6 bases and J 4 bases; bases outside gene matches: 13. CDR3 nucleotide sequence: TGTGCCAGCAGTCAAAGGATGGCGGGAGATGCAGATACGCAGTATTTT. This encodes CASSQRMAGDADTQYF.

This clonotype was detected ten times or more. This rearrangement joins TRBV11-2 to TRBJ2-7; tentatively, D is TRBD2 (6 bases). The CDR3 runs 19 residues. CDR1 and CDR2 (germline): SGHAT, FQNNGV. The V and J ends lost 0 bases and 5 bases respectively, with 26 bases between them. CDR3 in amino acids: CASSLDRGPRGMVPHEQYF. CDR3 nucleotide sequence: TGTGCCAGCAGCTTAGACCGGGGCCCACGCGGGATGGTTCCCCACGAGCAGTACTTC.

This clonotype appeared many times. V gene TRBV3-1 combines with J gene TRBJ1-5, with D possibly matching TRBD1 (5 bases). Germline-derived CDR1 and CDR2 are LGHDT and YNNKEL (reference sequence). The CDR3 loop spans 13 amino acids. V was trimmed by 0 bases and J by 6 bases, leaving 6 bases between them. CDR3 DNA: TGTGCCAGCAGCCAAGAGAGGGGTCAGCCCCAGCATTTT. Translated: CASSQERGQPQHF.

This clonotype was counted a few times. The chain couples TRBV4-3 to TRBJ2-7, with D uncertain. Deletions cut 0 bases from V and 7 bases from J, with 10 bases between. Germline CDR1 reads LGHNA; CDR2 reads YSLEER. There are 13 residues in the CDR3. The CDR3 sequence is CASSQDLGREQYF. The DNA of the CDR3 is TGCGCCAGCAGCCAAGATTTAGGCCGTGAGCAGTACTTC.

With respect to this clonotype: A much larger clone lies a single base off, so this may be a read error. The chain has TRBV20-1 and TRBJ2-1; 10 bases match TRBD2. Per the germline V gene, CDR1 is DFQATT and CDR2 is SNEGSKA (reference sequence). This CDR3 region has 16 residues. As DNA, the CDR3 is TGCTGTGCTAGAGGGGGCCCTAGCGGGAGCGTCTATGAGCAGTTCTTC. Translating it yields CCARGGPSGSVYEQFF.

This chain uses TRBV5-1 with TRBJ1-1; D may be TRBD1 (5 bases). This CDR3 comprises 16 residues. V dropped 4 bases and J dropped 1 base, with 17 bases sitting between them. Looked up from germline, CDR1 is SGHRS and CDR2 is YFSETQ. DNA of the CDR3: TGCGCCAGCAGCCAGGGCTCTAGGGCCGCGAACACTGAAGCTTTCTTT. Translating it yields CASSQGSRAANTEAFF.

The chain recombines TRBV10-3 with TRBJ2-7; weak D call: TRBD2 (6 bases). V lost 8 bases and J lost 3, with 14 bases in between. This CDR3 has 13 amino acids. Germline V gene sequence: CDR1 ENHRY, CDR2 SYGVKD. CDR3 nucleotide sequence: TGTGCCATCGGGTGGGGGGATATCTACGAGCAGTACTTC. This gives the protein CAIGWGDIYEQYF.

In this sample, this clonotype turned up a few times. The rearrangement joins TRBV18 to TRBJ1-5, with unresolved D. Germline V gene lookup returns CDR1 KGHSH and CDR2 LQKENI. Trimming removed 3 bases from V and 4 bases from J, with 13 bases in between. The CDR3 extends over 15 amino acids. CDR3 loop: CASSPGWVGNQPQHF. CDR3 nucleotides: TGTGCCAGCTCACCGGGGTGGGTTGGTAATCAGCCCCAGCATTTT.

This clonotype was seen more than once but under ten times. The chain links TRBV6-1 to TRBJ2-7, with D uncertain. In germline, CDR1 is MNHNS, CDR2 SASEGT. The CDR3 consists of 13 residues. V gave up 7 bases and J gave up 4 bases, with 14 bases separating them. The CDR3 loop reads CASTLTSGYEQYF. The CDR3 coding sequence is TGTGCCAGCACCCTCACCTCCGGGTACGAGCAGTACTTC.